This TCR beta chain was profiled in a study of blood T cells in healthy people across ages. Regarding the study as a whole: Both naive CD4+ cell counts and diversity were greater in long-lived donors than in aged donors.

Sample-barcoded 5' priming and a J-beta primer mix drove a second PCR of roughly 6 to 12 cycles. One entry per CDR3 protein results from TCRdb running MiXCR on the 5' RACE reads. This sample has some 940,000 distinct CDR3 sequences, with 29% found just once. On this clonotype itself: Antigen specificity is unknown.

The CDR3 is 13 residues long. With 6 bases clipped from V and 10 bases from J, the junction kept 6 bases outside the gene matches. The data also belong to a second study, concerning T cells of mothers and their children.

The clonotype originates from a woman between 35 and 50 years old in good health. The sequencing input was blood. The chain carries TRBV12-3 or TRBV12-4 and TRBJ1-6; TRBD1 agrees at 7 bases. CDR3 residues: CASRSGGGSPLHF. The CDR3 DNA sequence: TGTGCCAGCAGGTCAGGGGGAGGATCACCCCTCCACTTT.